This entry lists 31 T cell receptor beta chains sequenced from one sample in a study of blood T cell repertoires in COVID-19. Clones were read by immunoSEQ multiplex PCR, and TCRdb kept only the in-frame ones, dropping some. Found here are more than 100,000 clones, 82% of them singletons; the top ten hold 4.5%. The material sequenced was peripheral blood. Receptors were obtained from a woman aged 70 to 79 with acute or convalescent COVID-19.

V is TRBV12-3 or TRBV12-4 and J is TRBJ1-6; no definite D call. The CDR3 spans 11 residues. V lost 5 bases to trimming and J lost 11 bases, with 7 bases between them. The CDR3 loop reads CASSGPAPLHF. The CDR3, as DNA: TGTGCCAGCAGTGGGCCCGCACCCCTCCACTTT.

The chain employs TRBV20-1 and TRBJ1-1; D unresolved. Trimming pared 7 bases from V and 11 bases from J, leaving 14 bases between. Germline-derived CDR1 and CDR2 are DFQATT and SNEGSKA (reference sequence). The CDR3 is 10 residues long. CDR3 loop: CSVGFLVAFF. Written as DNA, the CDR3 is TGCAGTGTCGGTTTTCTAGTGGCTTTCTTT.

This clone appeared a few times. The rearrangement joins TRBV4-3 to TRBJ2-1, with a possible D match to TRBD2 (6 bases). Germline V gives CDR1 LGHNA, CDR2 YSLEER. V was trimmed by 1 base and J by 0 bases, leaving 10 bases between them. The length of the CDR3 is 16 residues. The CDR3 loop reads CASSQAPGDSYNEQFF. CDR3 nucleotides: TGCGCCAGCAGCCAAGCGCCGGGGGACTCCTACAATGAGCAGTTCTTC.

This rearrangement joins TRBV2 to TRBJ2-2, with 10 bases lining up with TRBD2. The CDR3 length is 15 residues. V gave up 6 bases and J gave up 5 bases; unmatched junction bases: 6. Per the germline V gene, CDR1 is SNHLY and CDR2 is FYNNEI. CDR3 loop: CASSMGLALTGELFF. As DNA, the CDR3 is TGTGCCAGCAGCATGGGACTAGCGCTGACCGGGGAGCTGTTTTTT.

This clone was counted a few times. The rearrangement links TRBV5-6 to TRBJ1-1; D is undetermined. Trimming removed 1 base from V and 4 bases from J, with 11 bases in between. This CDR3 has 14 residues. Germline-derived CDR1 and CDR2 are SGHDT and YYEEEE. This CDR3 reads CASSLPTTGTEAFF. Here the CDR3 DNA reads TGTGCCAGCAGCTTGCCTACTACGGGCACTGAAGCTTTCTTT.

The chain carries TRBV18 and TRBJ1-1, with TRBD1 as a possible D gene (5 bases). The CDR3 spans 14 residues. Trimming cost V 5 bases and J 6 bases, with 16 bases left between them. Germline V gene sequence: CDR1 KGHSH, CDR2 LQKENI. CDR3 nucleotides: TGTGCCAGCTCATCTCGGGCCCAAGGGGCTGAAGCTTTCTTT. Translated: CASSSRAQGAEAFF.

The chain joins TRBV27 to TRBJ2-1; TRBD2 aligns across 8 bases. In germline, CDR1 is MNHEY, CDR2 SMNVEV (reference sequence). This CDR3 comprises 17 residues. Trimming removed 5 bases from V and 7 bases from J; junction bases left unmatched: 16. The CDR3 sequence: CASSPRLIGGAGNEQFF. CDR3 DNA sequence: TGTGCCAGCAGTCCAAGACTGATCGGGGGGGCGGGTAATGAGCAGTTCTTC.

The chain links TRBV9 to TRBJ2-2; D ambiguous. Germline CDR1 and CDR2: SGDLS and YYNGEE. This CDR3 region has 15 residues. The V gene lost 0 bases and the J gene lost 4 bases, with 10 bases spanning the gap. CDR3 in amino acids: CASSVGHSGTGELFF. In nucleotides, the CDR3 is TGTGCCAGCAGCGTAGGTCACTCGGGCACCGGGGAGCTGTTTTTT.

The chain employs TRBV7-9 and TRBJ1-1, with D perhaps TRBD1 (6 bases). The germline V gene encodes CDR1 SEHNR and CDR2 FQNEAQ (reference sequence). The CDR3 is made up of 13 amino acids. The ends were cut back, 7 bases at V and 5 bases at J, with 14 bases in the middle. The CDR3 coding sequence is TGTGCCAGCACCCCCGGGGGGCGAACTGAAGCTTTCTTT. The encoded protein is CASTPGGRTEAFF.

The V and J genes are TRBV15 and TRBJ2-2; 8 bases are a match to TRBD2. CDR1 and CDR2 from the germline V gene are LNHNV and YYDKDF (reference sequence). Losses at the gene ends were 7 bases for V and 7 bases for J; bases not matched to a gene: 11. CDR3 length: 15 amino acids. CDR3 amino acids: CATTWGSGEHGELFF. The CDR3 DNA reads as TGTGCCACCACCTGGGGTAGCGGGGAGCACGGGGAGCTGTTTTTT.

This clone was counted a few times. The CDR3 protein is CATSTQTGNNSPLHF. DNA of the CDR3: TGTGCCACCAGCACCCAGACAGGGAATAATTCACCCCTCCACTTT. The V call is TRBV15, the J call TRBJ1-6, with 7 nucleotides matching TRBD1. The CDR3 is 15 amino acids. From germline, CDR1 is LNHNV and CDR2 YYDKDF (reference sequence). With V trimmed by 4 bases and J by 5 bases, 5 bases remained unmatched.

V usage is TRBV7-8 and J usage is TRBJ1-1; D unresolved. V lost 3 bases, J lost 0 bases, and 5 bases lay in between. This CDR3 spans 13 amino acids. From germline, CDR1 is SGHVS and CDR2 FQNEAQ. The CDR3 bases are TGTGCCAGCAGCTTCGGTTTGAACACTGAAGCTTTCTTT. Its protein product is CASSFGLNTEAFF.

The chain has TRBV10-3 and TRBJ1-1, with D perhaps matching TRBD1 (6 bases). The germline gives CDR1 ENHRY, CDR2 SYGVKD. Trimming took off 6 bases at V and 0 bases at J, with 8 bases between the two ends. The length of the CDR3 is 13 residues. CDR3 sequence: CAIRQGLNTEAFF. In DNA, the CDR3 is TGTGCCATCAGACAGGGATTGAACACTGAAGCTTTCTTT.

V is TRBV5-1 and J is TRBJ2-3; 12 bases are shared with TRBD2. The germline CDR1 and CDR2 sequences are SGHRS and YFSETQ. The CDR3 consists of 16 residues. V lost 4 bases and J lost 3; bases outside the gene matches: 6. In DNA form, the CDR3 reads TGCGCCAGCAGCCCGGGGACTAGCGGGCGGACAGATACGCAGTATTTT. The encoded protein is CASSPGTSGRTDTQYF.

This clone was seen only a few times. This sequence joins TRBV2 and TRBJ2-1; 7 nucleotides agree with TRBD2. Germline V gene data show CDR1 as SNHLY and CDR2 as FYNNEI. Trimming cost V 0 bases and J 15 bases; bases outside gene matches: 5. The CDR3 contains 12 residues. The CDR3 DNA follows: TGTGCCAGCAGTGAAGCGGGGGGGGTTGGGTTCTTC. Protein product: CASSEAGGVGFF.

In nucleotides, the CDR3 is TGTGCCAGCAGCAGCGTTTCTAGCGGGGGGTCCTACGAGCAGTACTTC. Translating it yields CASSSVSSGGSYEQYF. V is TRBV11-1 and J is TRBJ2-7; 11 bases agree with TRBD2. V trimming: 5 bases; J trimming: 1 base; junction bases outside the gene matches: 7. The CDR3 runs 16 residues. The V gene's germline CDR1 is SGHAT and CDR2 FQDESV (reference sequence). The variable domain in full, with the rest retrieved from reference TRBV11-1 and TRBJ2-7, is EAEVAQSPRYKITEKSQAVAFWCDPISGHATLYWYRQILGQGPELLVQFQDESVVDDSQLPKDRFSAERLKGVDSTLKIQPAELGDSAMYLCASSSVSSGGSYEQYFGPGTRLTVT.

This clone has only one observation. The genes are TRBV27 and TRBJ1-2, with a weak D call TRBD1 (6 bases). V lost 6 bases and J 7 bases, leaving 15 bases between the germline ends. CDR3 length: 13 amino acids. The germline CDR1 and CDR2 sequences are MNHEY and SMNVEV (reference sequence). The CDR3 reads CASSLDSAIGYTF. In DNA form, the CDR3 reads TGTGCCAGCAGCTTGGACAGTGCTATTGGCTACACCTTC.

This clone has only a few counts. CDR3 in amino acids: CASSRTSGYTDTQYF. The DNA of the CDR3 is TGTGCCAGCAGCCGGACTAGCGGGTACACAGATACGCAGTATTTT. The rearrangement links TRBV5-4 to TRBJ2-3; 11 positions agree with TRBD2. Germline lookup yields CDR1 SGHNT and CDR2 YYREEE (reference sequence). The V and J ends lost 4 bases and 2 bases, in that order; junction bases with no gene match: 3. The CDR3 consists of 15 residues.

The genes are TRBV19 and TRBJ2-7; 9 nucleotides agree with TRBD1. The V segment lost 3 bases and the J segment 5 bases; nucleotides outside the gene matches: 2. The CDR3 consists of 13 residues. Germline-derived CDR1 and CDR2 are LNHDA and SQIVND (reference sequence). CDR3 amino acids: CASSIWDRDEQYF. The CDR3 nucleotides read TGTGCCAGTAGTATTTGGGACAGGGACGAGCAGTACTTC.

The chain has TRBV5-6 and TRBJ2-7; D is ambiguous. CDR3 length: 16 residues. Trimming took off 0 bases at V and 0 bases at J, with 13 bases between the two ends. Looked up from germline, CDR1 is SGHDT and CDR2 is YYEEEE. CDR3 DNA sequence: TGTGCCAGCAGCTTGGCCCTACCTGGTCGCTCCTACGAGCAGTACGTC. Amino acids: CASSLALPGRSYEQYV.

The rearrangement uses TRBV7-2 and TRBJ1-2; 7 bases are shared with TRBD1. Germline assignment: CDR1 SGHTA and CDR2 FQGNSA. Unmatched junction bases numbered 5, after V lost 3 bases and J lost 1 base. The CDR3 totals 15 residues. In DNA, the CDR3 is TGTGCCAGCAGCTTTGCGGGACAGAGTAACTATGGCTACACCTTC. This translates into CASSFAGQSNYGYTF.

The V and J genes are TRBV6-5 and TRBJ2-7, with 8 bases that match TRBD1. The ends lost 0 bases at V and 3 bases at J; junction bases unmatched: 7. The germline V gene encodes CDR1 MNHEY and CDR2 SVGAGI. This CDR3 has 16 amino acids. The CDR3 region is CASSYSGQAPYYEQYV. The CDR3, as DNA: TGTGCCAGCAGTTACTCGGGACAGGCTCCATACTACGAGCAGTACGTC.

The chain has TRBV7-2 and TRBJ1-1, with D possibly TRBD1 on 6 matching bases. Germline V lookup: CDR1 SGHTA, CDR2 FQGNSA. The CDR3 runs 15 residues. V lost 2 bases and J lost 4, with 14 bases in between. The CDR3 protein is CASSLRWGQVTEAFF. CDR3 coding DNA: TGTGCCAGCAGCTTACGCTGGGGGCAGGTCACTGAAGCTTTCTTT.

This sequence joins TRBV9 and TRBJ1-1, with D tentatively TRBD1 (5 bases). This CDR3 is built from 16 residues. V lost 0 bases, J lost 2 bases, and 14 bases lay in between. The germline V gene has CDR1 SGDLS and CDR2 YYNGEE. Here the CDR3 reads CASSVASAGANTEAFF. For the CDR3, the DNA is TGTGCCAGCAGCGTAGCTAGCGCCGGGGCCAACACTGAAGCTTTCTTT.

The V and J genes are TRBV14 and TRBJ1-2; D is ambiguous. Per germline, CDR1 SGHDN and CDR2 FVKESK. The V end lost 0 bases, the J end lost 1 base, and 3 bases lay between the germline ends. This CDR3 has 13 amino acids. CDR3 sequence reads: CASSQDRNYGYTF. The CDR3 nucleotides read TGTGCCAGCAGCCAAGACCGTAACTATGGCTACACCTTC.

V gene TRBV21-1 combines with J gene TRBJ1-2. TRBV21-1 is termed a pseudogene. This CDR3 contains 18 residues. The CDR3 spells CASSCMVTPRTPSYGYTF. CDR3 nucleotide sequence: TGTGCCAGCAGCTGTATGGTGACGCCCCGGACTCCCTCCTATGGCTACACCTTC.

Of note for this clone: The sample has other DNA sequences that encode this CDR3 too. The genes are TRBV6-5 and TRBJ1-5; TRBD1 aligns across 7 bases. This CDR3 contains 12 residues. CDR1 is MNHEY, CDR2 SVGAGI, per germline. V lost 8 bases and J lost 5; bases outside the gene matches: 3. CDR3 region: CASRQGDQPQHF. The CDR3 DNA reads TGTGCCAGCCGGCAGGGGGATCAGCCCCAGCATTTT.

The count of this clone is one. V usage is TRBV19 and J usage is TRBJ1-5; D gene uncertain. Germline V gene sequence: CDR1 LNHDA, CDR2 SQIVND (reference sequence). This CDR3 comprises 14 residues. V lost 5 bases to trimming and J lost 6 bases, with 14 bases between them. The CDR3 DNA sequence: TGTGCCAGTAGTGAAAGGTGGCCGGGTCAGCCCCAGCATTTT. It yields the protein CASSERWPGQPQHF. Supplemented by reference TRBV19 and TRBJ1-5, the full variable domain reads DGGITQSPKYLFRKEGQNVTLSCEQNLNHDAMYWYRQDPGQGLRLIYYSQIVNDFQKGDIAEGYSVSREKKESFPLTVTSAQKNPTAFYLCASSERWPGQPQHFGDGTRLSIL.

The V gene is TRBV4-3, the J gene TRBJ2-1; perhaps TRBD1 as D (7 bases). The CDR3 runs 15 residues. The germline gives CDR1 LGHNA, CDR2 YSLEER. Between the trimmed V and J ends, which lost 0 bases and 9 bases, there was a span of 15 bases. The CDR3 loop reads CASSQETGARGEQFF. In DNA, the CDR3 is TGCGCCAGCAGCCAAGAAACAGGGGCGCGGGGTGAGCAGTTCTTC.

This chain uses TRBV7-9 with TRBJ1-4; TRBD1 matches at 8 bases. With 6 bases clipped from V and 5 bases from J, the junction kept 5 bases outside the gene matches. Germline assignment: CDR1 SEHNR and CDR2 FQNEAQ (reference sequence). The CDR3 is 14 residues long. CDR3 residues: CASRPAGGNEKLFF. Written as DNA, the CDR3 is TGTGCCAGCAGACCGGCAGGGGGCAATGAAAAACTGTTTTTT.

The chain employs TRBV5-1 and TRBJ1-1; 11 positions agree with TRBD1. This CDR3 region has 16 residues. Germline CDR1 SGHRS, CDR2 YFSETQ. After removal of 4 bases from V and 5 bases from J, the junction contained 10 bases not matched to a gene. Here the CDR3 reads CASSPGTGGKRTEAFF. The CDR3, as DNA: TGCGCCAGCAGCCCAGGGACAGGGGGGAAGAGGACTGAAGCTTTCTTT. The full variable domain, rest sourced from reference TRBV5-1 and TRBJ1-1, is KAGVTQTPRYLIKTRGQQVTLSCSPISGHRSVSWYQQTPGQGLQFLFEYFSETQRNKGNFPGRFSGRQFSNSRSEMNVSTLELGDSALYLCASSPGTGGKRTEAFFGQGTRLTVV.